The 27 T cell receptor beta chains below all came from one sample that was sequenced in a study of identical twins. TCRdb processed the 5' RACE reads anew with MiXCR; each CDR3 protein has one entry. This table holds 250,000 or so distinct CDR3 sequences, approximately 8.3% found once. The sample was also linked to a second study, of yellow fever vaccine responses in identical twins.

Sequenced material: CD8+ T cells sorted from blood. The source is a woman under 30 in good health.

In DNA form, the CDR3 reads TGCAGCGCGTATCCCGGCGCGAGGGCCCCCTACGAGCAGTACTTC. This gives the protein CSAYPGARAPYEQYF. The V gene is TRBV20-1, the J gene TRBJ2-7, with D perhaps matching TRBD2 (5 bases). The CDR3 is 15 residues long. CDR1 and CDR2 from the germline V gene are DFQATT and SNEGSKA (reference sequence).

This clonotype was recorded many times. This chain joins TRBV15 and TRBJ2-1; D is unresolved. Trimming took off 8 bases at V and 10 bases at J, with 18 bases between the two ends. The CDR3 length is 13 residues. Germline V CDR1 and CDR2: LNHNV, YYDKDF (reference sequence). CDR3 nucleotide sequence: TGTGCCACCGGGCCCAGAGAAGGGCAGGAGCAGTTCTTC. Protein: CATGPREGQEQFF.

The table lists this clonotype with many counts. The rearrangement links TRBV6-5 to TRBJ2-5; D possibly uses TRBD1 or TRBD2 (5 bases each). V was clipped by 4 bases and J by 5 bases, with 17 bases between them. The CDR3 has 15 residues. Per germline, CDR1 MNHEY and CDR2 SVGAGI. CDR3 amino acids: CASSFEIGTRETQYF. CDR3 nucleotides: TGTGCCAGCAGTTTTGAGATCGGGACCCGGGAGACCCAGTACTTC.

This clonotype has a handful of counts. This sequence joins TRBV7-8 and TRBJ1-1, with no clear D. The V end lost 1 base, the J end lost 0 bases, and 9 bases lay between the germline ends. This CDR3 spans 15 amino acids. Germline CDR1 is SGHVS and CDR2 is FQNEAQ. The CDR3 here is CASSLEVTMNTEAFF. CDR3 sequence (DNA): TGTGCCAGCAGCTTAGAAGTCACAATGAACACTGAAGCTTTCTTT.

This clonotype was picked up a small number of times. CDR3 sequence (DNA): TGTGCCAGCAGCCCGCCGGACAGGGAAGATACCGGGGAGCTGTTTTTT. It translates to CASSPPDREDTGELFF. V and J are TRBV28 and TRBJ2-2; TRBD1 agrees at 8 bases. This CDR3 region has 16 residues. CDR1 is MDHEN, CDR2 SYDVKM, per germline. With 6 bases clipped from V and 5 bases from J, the junction kept 11 bases outside the gene matches.

This clonotype was detected many times. This sequence joins TRBV13 and TRBJ1-1; no clear D gene. Germline CDR1 PRHDT, CDR2 FYEKMQ (reference sequence). The length of the CDR3 is 14 residues. V was cut by 0 bases and J by 1 base, with 6 bases left in between. The CDR3 nucleotides are TGTGCCAGCAGCTTAGGCCGCAGGAACACTGAAGCTTTCTTT. It yields the protein CASSLGRRNTEAFF.

The genes are TRBV6-5 and TRBJ2-2; possibly TRBD1 for D (5 bases). Germline V lookup: CDR1 MNHEY, CDR2 SVGAGI. V was shortened by 4 bases and J by 3 bases, with 15 bases between the two germline ends. This CDR3 is built from 16 residues. Here the CDR3 DNA reads TGTGCCAGCAGTTGGGCGTCAGGGCCGGACACCGGGGAGCTGTTTTTT. Protein: CASSWASGPDTGELFF.

In this sample, this clonotype turned up a few times. This sequence joins TRBV27 and TRBJ1-4, with D uncertain. The germline gives CDR1 MNHEY, CDR2 SMNVEV (reference sequence). V was shortened by 5 bases and J by 6 bases, with 16 bases between the two germline ends. The CDR3 covers 15 residues. The CDR3 DNA reads as TGTGCCAGCAGTCCCAACTTCCTGGGCGATGAAAAACTGTTTTTT. This codes for CASSPNFLGDEKLFF.

This clonotype was observed a handful of times. The gene calls are TRBV5-1 and TRBJ2-7, with D perhaps matching TRBD2 (6 bases). Trimming took 4 bases from V and 7 from J, leaving 15 bases between them. Germline CDR1 reads SGHRS; CDR2 reads YFSETQ. The CDR3 is made up of 13 amino acids. The CDR3 is CASSTFGAGEQYF. Here the CDR3 DNA reads TGCGCCAGCAGCACGTTTGGGGCGGGGGAGCAGTACTTC.

The rearrangement uses TRBV7-2 and TRBJ2-3; D gene unclear. From germline, CDR1 is SGHTA and CDR2 FQGNSA. The CDR3 has 15 residues. V dropped 2 bases and J dropped 5 bases, with 14 bases sitting between them. The CDR3 nucleotides read TGTGCCAGCAGCTTATTGAGAAGGGCCGGAGATACGCAGTATTTT. It is translated as CASSLLRRAGDTQYF.

A few counts support this clonotype. The chain employs TRBV7-9 and TRBJ2-1; 7 positions match TRBD1. Trimming removed 8 bases from V and 2 bases from J; junction bases left unmatched: 12. The germline V gene encodes CDR1 SEHNR and CDR2 FQNEAQ (reference sequence). The CDR3 extends over 16 amino acids. DNA of the CDR3: TGTGCCAGCGCCGCACAATCGACAGGGACCTACAATGAGCAGTTCTTC. Its translation: CASAAQSTGTYNEQFF.

In this sample, this clonotype turned up many times. This chain joins TRBV20-1 and TRBJ2-5; possibly TRBD1 for D (6 bases). CDR1 and CDR2 (germline): DFQATT, SNEGSKA (reference sequence). This CDR3 comprises 13 residues. V lost 6 bases, J lost 4 bases, and 15 bases lay in between. CDR3 nucleotide sequence: TGCAGTGCGAACACCGGGACACCAGAGACCCAGTACTTC. Protein product: CSANTGTPETQYF.

This clonotype was seen repeatedly, ten times or more. The rearrangement links TRBV5-1 to TRBJ1-5; weak D call: TRBD1 (5 bases). This CDR3 region has 14 residues. Germline V gene sequence: CDR1 SGHRS, CDR2 YFSETQ. The V end was cut by 4 bases, the J end by 3 bases, with 11 bases between. The CDR3 region is CASSPGGSNQPQHF. Here the CDR3 DNA reads TGCGCCAGCAGCCCCGGGGGATCCAATCAGCCCCAGCATTTT.

The chain couples TRBV20-1 to TRBJ2-3, with 10 positions matching TRBD2. The ends lost 2 bases at V and 6 bases at J; junction bases unmatched: 29. The CDR3 has 22 residues. Per germline, CDR1 DFQATT and CDR2 SNEGSKA (reference sequence). The CDR3 nucleotides are TGCAGTGCTAGAACTACCGACCAGGGGGCCCTGCTAGCGGGAGCCCCCTGGGATACGCAGTATTTT. Translation gives CSARTTDQGALLAGAPWDTQYF.

The sample holds a few counts of this clonotype. The rearrangement links TRBV6-5 to TRBJ2-7; D unresolved. The CDR3 is 11 amino acids. Germline CDR1 MNHEY, CDR2 SVGAGI. V was shortened by 4 bases and J by 5 bases, with 6 bases between the two germline ends. The CDR3 DNA reads as TGTGCCAGCAGTTCCGTTCACGAGCAGTACTTC. The encoded protein is CASSSVHEQYF.

The chain is built from TRBV5-1 and TRBJ1-5; the D gene is possibly TRBD1 (5 bases). This CDR3 comprises 14 residues. The germline V gene encodes CDR1 SGHRS and CDR2 YFSETQ. Between the trimmed V and J ends, which lost 4 bases and 4 bases, there was a span of 12 bases. The CDR3 protein is CASSPGGWNQPQHF. The CDR3 coding sequence is TGCGCCAGCAGCCCGGGGGGGTGGAATCAGCCCCAGCATTTT.

The chain carries TRBV11-2 and TRBJ1-2, with D perhaps TRBD1 (6 bases). Germline V CDR1 and CDR2: SGHAT, FQNNGV. Trimming removed 0 bases at V and 0 bases at J, with 8 bases between. CDR3 length equals 15 residues. CDR3 amino acids: CASSLEAGANYGYTF. The CDR3 coding sequence is TGTGCCAGCAGCTTAGAGGCAGGGGCTAACTATGGCTACACCTTC.

This clonotype was recorded a few times. The chain couples TRBV12-3 or TRBV12-4 to TRBJ2-1, with D unresolved. V lost 5 bases and J 7 bases, leaving 9 bases between the germline ends. This CDR3 is built from 12 residues. The CDR3 loop reads CASSVTGNEQFF. The CDR3 region has the DNA TGTGCCAGCAGTGTCACTGGGAATGAGCAGTTCTTC.

This clonotype has only a few counts. The chain links TRBV5-1 to TRBJ2-6; D is undetermined. There are 18 residues in the CDR3. Trimming removed 4 bases from V and 0 bases from J, with 17 bases in between. Germline V gene data show CDR1 as SGHRS and CDR2 as YFSETQ. The CDR3 sequence is CASSQPGQVPSGANVLTF. CDR3 bases: TGCGCCAGCAGCCAGCCTGGGCAGGTACCCTCTGGGGCCAACGTCCTGACTTTC.

This clonotype occurred a few times. A much larger clone is a single base away; this may be a read error. The V call is TRBV7-9, the J call TRBJ2-7, with D unresolved. Germline-derived CDR1 and CDR2 are SEHNR and FQNEAQ (reference sequence). V lost 2 bases and J lost 2, with 4 bases in between. The CDR3 sequence is 12 residues long. CDR3 in amino acids: CASSLRTYEQYF. The CDR3 region has the DNA TGTGCCAGCAGCTTACGGACCTACGAGCAGTACTTC.

In this sample, this clonotype turned up a few times. The rearrangement links TRBV29-1 to TRBJ2-1, with 9 bases matching TRBD2. The CDR3 extends over 16 amino acids. V was clipped by 3 bases and J by 1 base; unmatched bases: 7. Germline V gene lookup returns CDR1 SQVTM and CDR2 ANQGSEA. DNA of the CDR3: TGCAGCGTTGAGGGTAGCGGGGGTGGTTCCTACAATGAGCAGTTCTTC. Translating gives CSVEGSGGGSYNEQFF.

This clonotype was seen ten or more times. The chain links TRBV7-2 to TRBJ2-5; the D gene is possibly TRBD2 (5 bases). The CDR3 totals 15 residues. Trimming removed 5 bases from V and 1 base from J, with 14 bases in between. Per the germline V gene, CDR1 is SGHTA and CDR2 is FQGNSA. CDR3 protein: CASSPKAEIQETQYF. The CDR3 bases are TGTGCCAGCAGCCCAAAAGCGGAAATCCAAGAGACCCAGTACTTC.

This clonotype came up a few times. The chain carries TRBV4-3 and TRBJ2-7, with D possibly matching TRBD2 (5 bases). CDR1 LGHNA and CDR2 YSLEER come from the germline V gene. Between the trimmed V and J ends, which lost 0 bases and 3 bases, there was a span of 15 bases. CDR3 length: 16 residues. The CDR3 DNA is TGCGCCAGCAGCCAAGATCGGAGGACTCCATTCTACGAGCAGTACTTC. It yields the protein CASSQDRRTPFYEQYF.

This clonotype has only a few counts. The chain recombines TRBV7-9 with TRBJ2-1, with D hard to call. The CDR3 runs 15 residues. V lost 10 bases to trimming and J lost 0 bases, with 16 bases between them. Looked up from germline, CDR1 is SEHNR and CDR2 is FQNEAQ (reference sequence). CDR3 DNA sequence: TGTGCCACCGATCCGAGCGTCCTCTCCTACAATGAGCAGTTCTTC. Translated: CATDPSVLSYNEQFF.

This clonotype was recorded many times. This chain connects TRBV10-2 to TRBJ2-5; D gene ambiguous. The ends were cut back, 4 bases at V and 6 bases at J, with 18 bases in the middle. Germline CDR1 is WSHSY and CDR2 is SAAADI. This CDR3 spans 15 amino acids. CDR3 residues: CASSAPVGGVQTQYF. In DNA, the CDR3 is TGCGCCAGCAGTGCCCCGGTCGGCGGCGTACAGACCCAGTACTTC.

This clonotype has a handful of counts. The chain links TRBV19 to TRBJ2-2; 8 positions agree with TRBD2. The J segment lost 5 bases and the V segment lost 3 bases, leaving 8 bases of the junction unmatched. The CDR3 is 16 amino acids. The V gene's germline CDR1 is LNHDA and CDR2 SQIVND (reference sequence). The CDR3 DNA is TGTGCCAGTAGTATTACTCCGGGAGGGCGAACCGGGGAGCTGTTTTTT. Translated: CASSITPGGRTGELFF. Full variable domain (rest looked up from reference TRBV19 and TRBJ2-2): DGGITQSPKYLFRKEGQNVTLSCEQNLNHDAMYWYRQDPGQGLRLIYYSQIVNDFQKGDIAEGYSVSREKKESFPLTVTSAQKNPTAFYLCASSITPGGRTGELFFGEGSRLTVL.

The genes are TRBV29-1 and TRBJ2-1, with 7 nucleotides matching TRBD2. The V and J ends lost 5 bases and 0 bases, in that order; junction bases with no gene match: 13. The CDR3 covers 17 residues. The germline gives CDR1 SQVTM, CDR2 ANQGSEA. CDR3: CSVIWRELSSSYNEQFF. CDR3 DNA sequence: TGCAGCGTTATATGGCGGGAGTTATCCAGCTCCTACAATGAGCAGTTCTTC.